This is a list of T cell receptor beta chains from one sample in a study of beta chain features in type 1 diabetes. Libraries were prepared by immunoSEQ multiplex PCR; TCRdb keeps only in-frame clonotypes and omits some of them. The table shows 350,000 or so clones, with about 18% occurring only once. Sample: naive CD4+ T cells from blood. The origin of the receptors is a woman aged 18-30 years in good health. CDR3s include the opening cysteine and the closing phenylalanine or tryptophan. A D gene is named only where the DNA matches it firmly. Clone sizes are given selectively: once, few, many, or a class where the clone is expanded.

cdr3_nt | cdr3_aa | clone_size | d_call | j_call | v_call
TGCAGCGTCCGTGACACCGGGGAGCTGTTTTTT | CSVRDTGELFF | - | - | TRBJ2-2 | TRBV29-1
TGCGCCAGCAGTCAATCATACACGGGGGGTAATTCACCCCTCCACTTT | CASSQSYTGGNSPLHF | - | - | TRBJ1-6 | TRBV23-1
TGCGCCAGCCTTCCGGGACAGGGCCCCTGGGGAGATGAAGCTTTCTTT | CASLPGQGPWGDEAFF | - | TRBD1 | TRBJ1-1 | TRBV4-1
TGTGCCAGCAGTTCGCAGGGCGGCAATCAGCCCCAGCATTTT | CASSSQGGNQPQHF | - | - | TRBJ1-5 | TRBV6-6
TGCGCCAGCAGCTTGACGACTAGCGGGGGCCTCAATGAGCAGTTCTTC | CASSLTTSGGLNEQFF | few | TRBD2 | TRBJ2-1 | TRBV5-1
TGTGCCAGCAGCCTTAGGCTAGCGGGGGATGTAGAGACCCAGTACTTC | CASSLRLAGDVETQYF | - | TRBD2 | TRBJ2-5 | TRBV11-2
TGCAGCGTTGTCTACGCGAATGGCTACACCTTC | CSVVYANGYTF | few | - | TRBJ1-2 | TRBV29-1
TGTGCCAGCAGTCGCAGACCAAGGACAGCACGGAATGAAGCTTTCTTT | CASSRRPRTARNEAFF | few | - | TRBJ1-1 | TRBV2
TGCGCCAGCAGCGCCTGGACAAGCAACACTGAAGCTTTCTTT | CASSAWTSNTEAFF | - | - | TRBJ1-1 | TRBV5-1
TGTGCCAGCAGCGATTACAGGGAGACTGAAGCTTTCTTT | CASSDYRETEAFF | few | - | TRBJ1-1 | TRBV9
TGTGCCAGCAGCTTAGTAGGGGGGGTCGAGCAGTACTTC | CASSLVGGVEQYF | - | - | TRBJ2-7 | TRBV11-2
TGTGCCAGCAGCGTAGTCAGGGGGGAGCTGTTTTTT | CASSVVRGELFF | few | - | TRBJ2-2 | TRBV9
TGCGCCAGCAGCGTCTCTAGCGGCCCCGATCTCGCGCAGTATTTT | CASSVSSGPDLAQYF | few | TRBD2 | TRBJ2-3 | TRBV5-1
TGCGCCAGCAGCCCTTCTCGTAGCATAGCGGCCAATGAGCAGTTCTTC | CASSPSRSIAANEQFF | - | - | TRBJ2-1 | TRBV4-1
TGTGCTAGTGGTGCGGGACTAGCGGGAAGTACAGATACGCAGTATTTT | CASGAGLAGSTDTQYF | - | TRBD2 | TRBJ2-3 | TRBV12-5
TGTGCCAGTAGTTCCGCTGACAGATACGAGCAGTACTTC | CASSSADRYEQYF | - | - | TRBJ2-7 | TRBV19
TGTGCCAGCAGCCCTGGGACAGGACGAAAAGAGACCCAGTACTTC | CASSPGTGRKETQYF | few | TRBD1 | TRBJ2-5 | TRBV5-4
TGCGCCAGCAGCCCAGGACAGACGACCCTCTATGGCTACACCTTC | CASSPGQTTLYGYTF | few | - | TRBJ1-2 | TRBV5-1
TGTGCCAGCAGCCCAAGACTAGGCACAGATACGCAGTATTTT | CASSPRLGTDTQYF | few | - | TRBJ2-3 | TRBV11-1
TGTGCCGGACTACAGGGGGACACCGGGGAGCTGTTTTTT | CAGLQGDTGELFF | once | TRBD1 | TRBJ2-2 | TRBV30
TGTGCCAGCAGTGGGGACAGCGCAAATTCACCCCTCCACTTT | CASSGDSANSPLHF | - | TRBD1 | TRBJ1-6 | TRBV2
TGTGCCTCCTCTGGGGACAGGGCCTACTACGAGCAGTACTTC | CASSGDRAYYEQYF | few | TRBD1 | TRBJ2-7 | TRBV30
TGTGCCAGCAGCTCCCCCCGGGGGGGCGGACCTAGCACAGATACGCAGTATTTT | CASSSPRGGGPSTDTQYF | - | TRBD2 | TRBJ2-3 | TRBV7-9
TGTGCCAGCAGCTTTCTAGCGGGGGGGCCCACAGATACGCAGTATTTT | CASSFLAGGPTDTQYF | few | TRBD2 | TRBJ2-3 | TRBV5-4
TGTGCCAGCAGTGGGACTAGCGGGGGCACAGATACGCAGTATTTT | CASSGTSGGTDTQYF | - | TRBD2 | TRBJ2-3 | TRBV2
TGCGCCAGCAGCTTGGACCCTTTAGGAGATCAGCCCCAGCATTTT | CASSLDPLGDQPQHF | few | - | TRBJ1-5 | TRBV5-1
TGTGCCAGCAGGATCTGGGGCCGGGGGTTCGGTACCGGGGAGCTGTTTTTT | CASRIWGRGFGTGELFF | - | - | TRBJ2-2 | TRBV11-2
TGTGCCAGCAGCCAACAGGGACCCTACAATGAGCAGTTCTTC | CASSQQGPYNEQFF | few | - | TRBJ2-1 | TRBV7-2
TGTGCCAGCAGCCAGCTCGGGGGGGCCGGCTATGGCTACACCTTC | CASSQLGGAGYGYTF | few | - | TRBJ1-2 | TRBV9
TGTGCCTGGATGCGGGACGGCTACACCTTC | CAWMRDGYTF | - | - | TRBJ1-2 | TRBV30
TGTGCCAGCAGCGGGGGACAGGGCGACTATGGCTACACCTTC | CASSGGQGDYGYTF | - | TRBD1 | TRBJ1-2 | TRBV9
TGTGCCTGGAGTGTTACGGTGCGAGGTGAGCAGTTCTTC | CAWSVTVRGEQFF | - | - | TRBJ2-1 | TRBV30
TGCGCCAGCAGCTCAAACTCGGACTTTTGGTACAATGAGCAGTTCTTC | CASSSNSDFWYNEQFF | - | - | TRBJ2-1 | TRBV5-1
TGTGCCAGCAGACAGATGACTAGCGGACCCTACGAGCAGTACTTC | CASRQMTSGPYEQYF | once | TRBD2 | TRBJ2-7 | TRBV28
TGTGCCATCAGTGAGTCGGCGGCTAAAGAGACCCAGTACTTC | CAISESAAKETQYF | - | - | TRBJ2-5 | TRBV10-3
TGTGCCAGCAGTCCATGGACGGGGTATGGCTACACCTTC | CASSPWTGYGYTF | - | - | TRBJ1-2 | TRBV6-6
TGTGCCAGCTCACTACGGAGGGCCACCTACAATGAGCAGTTCTTC | CASSLRRATYNEQFF | - | - | TRBJ2-1 | TRBV18
TGTGCCTGGGGCGAGGCCCCAAATACCTATGGCTACACCTTC | CAWGEAPNTYGYTF | few | - | TRBJ1-2 | TRBV30
TGTGCCAGCAGACAGGGACAGGTTCGGAGGTACGAGCAGTACTTC | CASRQGQVRRYEQYF | - | TRBD1 | TRBJ2-7 | TRBV6-6